This TCR beta chain was retrieved from a study of human T cells and chemical hapten exposure. The sample's time point: patch test 1, 2 weeks after DPC sensitization. As to treatment: therapeutic diphenylcyclopropenone sensitization with weekly scalp DPC. TCRdb recomputed calls from the RACE reads with MiXCR, one row per CDR3 protein. Among tens of thousands of distinct CDR3 sequences listed, about 9% were seen once. This clonotype was found many times. The CDR3 has 16 amino acids. Germline values: CDR1 GTSNPN, CDR2 SVGIG (reference sequence). Trimming cost V 5 bases and J 0 bases; bases outside gene matches: 9.

The chain carries TRBV30 and TRBJ1-3; 8 bases align to TRBD1. The receptor was derived from a woman aged 40 to 50 with alopecia areata. Some clones in this sample may be carry-over from other donors' samples. The specimen comprised whole blood, sampled in connection with sensitization to the hapten diphenylcyclopropenone (DPC). In nucleotides, the CDR3 is TGTGCCTGGCGTGGACAGGGCAGAAACTCTGGAAACACCATATATTTT. Translation: CAWRGQGRNSGNTIYF.